The 14 T cell receptor beta chains below were found in one sample sequenced in a study of blood T cell dynamics during melanoma immunotherapy. The sample's time point: week 3, after first cycle of checkpoint inhibitor. Repertoires were generated with immunoSEQ multiplex PCR, while TCRdb's copy carries only in-frame clones and drops some. The sample holds roughly 29,000 clones, approximately 83% seen once. Here the sequenced sample was blood, taken from a patient treated with checkpoint blockade. The receptor source for this set is a human donor with melanoma.

The chain links TRBV27 to TRBJ2-7; a weak D match, TRBD1 (6 bases). The CDR3 is 14 amino acids. CDR1 is MNHEY, CDR2 SMNVEV, per germline (reference sequence). Between the trimmed V and J ends, which lost 5 bases and 1 base, there was a span of 12 bases. The CDR3 nucleotides are TGTGCCAGCAGTGTACAGGGAGAGTCCTACGAGCAGTACTTC. As protein: CASSVQGESYEQYF.

Here the CDR3 reads CASSPRGAIQPQHF. CDR3 DNA sequence: TGTGCCAGCAGTCCTAGGGGGGCTATTCAGCCCCAGCATTTT. The chain employs TRBV27 and TRBJ1-5; possible D gene TRBD1, 6 bases. The V end lost 5 bases, the J end lost 6 bases, and 14 bases lay between the germline ends. The CDR3 runs to 14 residues. The germline V gene has CDR1 MNHEY and CDR2 SMNVEV (reference sequence).

The V gene is TRBV13, the J gene TRBJ2-3, with 9 bases aligning to TRBD2. The V gene's germline CDR1 is PRHDT and CDR2 FYEKMQ (reference sequence). The CDR3 spans 15 residues. V lost 5 bases, J lost 3 bases, and 6 bases stayed unmatched. For the CDR3, the DNA is TGTGCCAGCAGCCTCGGGAGCGGGAGGACAGATACGCAGTATTTT. This encodes CASSLGSGRTDTQYF. Looking up the rest from reference TRBV13 and TRBJ2-3 gives the full variable domain: AAGVIQSPRHLIKEKRETATLKCYPIPRHDTVYWYQQGPGQDPQFLISFYEKMQSDKGSIPDRFSAQQFSDYHSELNMSSLELGDSALYFCASSLGSGRTDTQYFGPGTRLTVL.

This clone is a singleton in its sample. The rearrangement uses TRBV5-5 and TRBJ1-2; 9 bases align to TRBD1. Germline CDR1 is SGHKS and CDR2 is YYEKEE (reference sequence). After removal of 4 bases from V and 4 bases from J, the junction contained 8 bases not matched to a gene. This CDR3 spans 15 amino acids. The CDR3 spells CASSDEGQGSYGYTF. CDR3 sequence (DNA): TGTGCCAGCAGCGACGAGGGACAGGGAAGCTATGGCTACACCTTC.

The rearrangement links TRBV7-9 to TRBJ1-2, with D uncertain. Germline V gene sequence: CDR1 SEHNR, CDR2 FQNEAQ (reference sequence). V gave up 1 base and J gave up 4 bases, with 10 bases separating them. This CDR3 has 14 residues. For the CDR3, the DNA is TGTGCCAGCAGCTTAGAAGGCAGCAGCTATGGCTACACCTTC. Translation gives CASSLEGSSYGYTF.

The chain employs TRBV11-2 and TRBJ2-7; D unresolved. The V gene lost 2 bases and the J gene lost 0 bases, with 11 bases spanning the gap. CDR3 size: 15 residues. Germline V gives CDR1 SGHAT, CDR2 FQNNGV. Here the CDR3 DNA reads TGTGCCAGCAGCTTAAGTCAGGCTGGCTCCTACGAGCAGTACTTC. Protein sequence: CASSLSQAGSYEQYF.

The chain couples TRBV7-6 to TRBJ1-4; 9 bases are shared with TRBD1. CDR1 SGHVS and CDR2 FNYEAQ come from the germline V gene. The CDR3 is 16 amino acids. The V gene end was trimmed by 6 bases and the J gene end by 7 bases; junction bases not matched to a gene: 12. The CDR3 here is CASRPLGQGRGEKLFF. The CDR3 coding sequence is TGTGCCAGCAGACCCCTTGGACAGGGGAGGGGTGAAAAACTGTTTTTT.

This clone was detected once. The J gene is TRBJ2-7, the V gene TRBV7-8, with 12 bases matching TRBD1. V dropped 0 bases and J dropped 5; count of bases not matched to a gene: 8. The CDR3 loop spans 17 amino acids. CDR1 and CDR2 from the germline V gene are SGHVS and FQNEAQ. CDR3 region: CASSLAYRDRGRDEQYF. CDR3 sequence (DNA): TGTGCCAGCAGCTTAGCTTACCGGGACAGGGGGCGCGACGAGCAGTACTTC.

The chain joins TRBV28 to TRBJ1-3; 12 bases align to TRBD1. CDR1 is MDHEN and CDR2 is SYDVKM in the germline V gene. This CDR3 comprises 17 residues. Trimming removed 2 bases from V and 4 bases from J; junction bases left unmatched: 6. CDR3 sequence reads: CASSLRGQGALGNTIYF. The CDR3 region has the DNA TGTGCCAGCAGTTTAAGGGGACAGGGGGCATTAGGAAACACCATATATTTT.

The gene calls are TRBV6-1 and TRBJ1-4; 8 bases map to TRBD1. The V gene's germline CDR1 is MNHNS and CDR2 SASEGT. The CDR3 contains 16 residues. V trimming: 3 bases; J trimming: 3 bases; junction bases outside the gene matches: 6. The DNA of the CDR3 is TGTGCCAGCAGTGACCCCAGGGGGCTGTCTAATGAAAAACTGTTTTTT. This gives the protein CASSDPRGLSNEKLFF.

This clone occurred a few times. The rearrangement uses TRBV19 and TRBJ1-5, with D unresolved. This CDR3 spans 12 amino acids. The ends were cut back, 5 bases at V and 4 bases at J, with 6 bases in the middle. Germline values: CDR1 LNHDA, CDR2 SQIVND (reference sequence). CDR3 nucleotides: TGTGCCAGTAGTCCAAGGAATCAGCCCCAGCATTTT. Its translation is CASSPRNQPQHF.

The chain combines TRBV5-1 with TRBJ2-5, with D perhaps given as TRBD1 or TRBD2 (5 bases each). V was cut by 6 bases and J by 6 bases, with 18 bases left in between. Germline CDR1 and CDR2: SGHRS and YFSETQ. There are 14 residues in the CDR3. The CDR3 region has the DNA TGCGCCAGCATACAGGATGGGGGAACGAAGACCCAGTACTTC. Amino acids: CASIQDGGTKTQYF. The full variable domain, in which reference TRBV5-1 and TRBJ2-5 provide the parts outside the CDR3, is KAGVTQTPRYLIKTRGQQVTLSCSPISGHRSVSWYQQTPGQGLQFLFEYFSETQRNKGNFPGRFSGRQFSNSRSEMNVSTLELGDSALYLCASIQDGGTKTQYFGPGTRLLVL.

This chain uses TRBV19 with TRBJ1-3; D might be TRBD1 (6 bases). Germline-derived CDR1 and CDR2 are LNHDA and SQIVND (reference sequence). V lost 5 bases and J lost 7, with 18 bases in between. This CDR3 has 15 residues. The CDR3 loop is CASSATGTSWNTIYF. The DNA for the CDR3 is TGTGCCAGTAGTGCGACAGGTACCTCTTGGAACACCATATATTTT. The entire variable domain, with the rest obtained from reference TRBV19 and TRBJ1-3, is as follows: DGGITQSPKYLFRKEGQNVTLSCEQNLNHDAMYWYRQDPGQGLRLIYYSQIVNDFQKGDIAEGYSVSREKKESFPLTVTSAQKNPTAFYLCASSATGTSWNTIYFGEGSWLTVV.

The CDR3 region has the DNA TGCGCCAGCAGCCAAGATTGGAACGGGGGCGAGCAGTACTTC. Protein: CASSQDWNGGEQYF. V is TRBV4-3 and J is TRBJ2-7; a possible D gene is TRBD2 (6 bases). Germline CDR1 LGHNA, CDR2 YSLEER. The length of the CDR3 is 14 residues. The V end was cut by 0 bases, the J end by 6 bases, with 12 bases between.